This T cell receptor (beta chain) was found in a study of identical twins. Trimming took off 7 bases at V and 11 bases at J, with 14 bases between the two ends. Germline CDR1 and CDR2: MDHEN and SYDVKM. The CDR3 consists of 11 residues. One entry per CDR3 protein, called by TCRdb with MiXCR from the 5' RACE reads. This sample yields 1.5 million to 2 million distinct CDR3 sequences, of which around 33% are seen a single time; about 0.3% belongs to the top ten. The chain carries TRBV28 and TRBJ2-5; no definite D call. The sequence was obtained from a newborn girl in good health. The material sequenced was cord blood. The CDR3 reads CASIQENEQYF. Here the CDR3 DNA reads TGTGCCAGCATTCAGGAGAATGAGCAGTACTTC. The full variable domain, its missing parts supplied by reference TRBV28 and TRBJ2-5, is DVKVTQSSRYLVKRTGEKVFLECVQDMDHENMFWYRQDPGLGLRLIYFSYDVKMKEKGDIPEGYSVSREKKERFSLILESASTNQTSMYLCASIQENEQYFGPGTRLLVL.